These T cell receptor beta chains were read from a single sample in a study of control samples from healthy donors and cancer patients. Generated by immunoSEQ multiplex PCR, the TCRdb table keeps only in-frame clones and is missing some. The sample lists about 120,000 clones; 80% to 95% were seen once. Sequenced input: blood. The origin of the receptors is a man in his forties in good health. The CDR3 runs from the conserved cysteine through the conserved F or W. D genes are given only for firm matches. Clone sizes are given selectively: once, few, many, or a class where the clone is expanded.

>TRBJ1-2|.|TRBV5-6|15|.
CASSLGTSTNYGYTF
TGTGCCAGCAGCTTGGGAACATCAACTAACTATGGCTACACCTTC
>TRBJ2-7|.|TRBV2|12|.
CASRKGGYEQYF
TGTGCCAGCAGGAAGGGGGGATACGAGCAGTACTTC
>TRBJ1-6|.|TRBV14|15|.
CASSQGGVYNSPLHF
TGTGCCAGCAGCCAGGGCGGGGTATATAATTCACCCCTCCACTTT
>TRBJ2-7|.|TRBV7-9|13|.
CASSGRNSYEQYF
TGTGCCAGCAGCGGTCGGAACTCCTACGAGCAGTACTTC
>TRBJ1-1|.|TRBV5-1|12|.
CASSLTGPEAFF
TGCGCCAGCAGCTTAACCGGGCCAGAAGCTTTCTTT
>TRBJ2-2|.|TRBV6-4|14|.
CASSDLWNTGELFF
TGTGCCAGCAGTGACTTGTGGAACACCGGGGAGCTGTTTTTT
>TRBJ2-7|.|TRBV28|12|.
CASSSWVYEQYF
TGTGCCAGCAGCAGTTGGGTTTACGAGCAGTACTTC
>TRBJ2-1|.|TRBV7-2|13|.
CASSLLEGNEQFF
TGTGCCAGCAGCTTACTCGAGGGCAATGAGCAGTTCTTC
>TRBJ1-4|.|TRBV28|14|.
CASSLAGPNEKLFF
TGTGCCAGCAGCCTCGCGGGCCCAAATGAAAAACTGTTTTTT
>TRBJ1-4|.|TRBV6-5|15|.
CASSLYPGGNEKLFF
TGTGCCAGCAGCCTCTACCCCGGGGGAAATGAAAAACTGTTTTTT
>TRBJ2-7|.|TRBV5-1|14|TRBD1
CASSLEGQSYEQYF
TGCGCCAGCAGCTTGGAGGGACAGTCCTACGAGCAGTACTTC
>TRBJ2-2|few|TRBV7-2|17|.
CASSLGAYRRRAGELFF
TGTGCCAGCAGCTTAGGGGCGTATCGACGGAGGGCCGGGGAGCTGTTTTTT
>TRBJ2-5|.|TRBV11-2|12|.
CASSLRRETQYF
TGTGCCAGCAGCTTACGGAGGGAGACCCAGTACTTC
>TRBJ1-1|.|TRBV7-9|14|.
CASSLAQEGHQAFF
TGTGCCAGCAGCTTAGCGCAGGAGGGACATCAAGCTTTCTTT
>TRBJ1-5|.|TRBV28|15|.
CASSSPGWDNQPQHF
TGTGCCAGCAGTTCCCCGGGATGGGACAATCAGCCCCAGCATTTT
>TRBJ2-7|.|TRBV11-1|15|.
CASSPGRTEAYEQYF
TGTGCCAGCAGCCCGGGTAGGACGGAAGCCTACGAGCAGTACTTC
>TRBJ2-7|.|TRBV13|16|.
CASSLVGTDLTYEQYF
TGTGCCAGCAGCTTAGTCGGGACGGACCTAACCTACGAGCAGTACTTC
>TRBJ2-5|.|TRBV3-1/TRBV3-2|17|TRBD2
CASSQEGGGGARETQYF
TGTGCCAGCAGCCAAGAAGGTGGCGGGGGGGCCCGAGAGACCCAGTACTTC
>TRBJ2-1|.|TRBV6-2/TRBV6-3|15|.
CASSPTGLVSNEQFF
TGTGCCAGCAGTCCGACGGGGCTGGTTAGCAATGAGCAGTTCTTC
>TRBJ1-1|once|TRBV5-6|16|.
CASSPNRGDLWSEAFF
TGTGCCAGCAGCCCCAATCGGGGGGACCTCTGGTCTGAAGCTTTCTTT
>TRBJ2-1|.|TRBV2|15|.
CASTMGGARGNEQFF
TGTGCCAGCACCATGGGGGGGGCGAGGGGCAATGAGCAGTTCTTC
>TRBJ2-7|.|TRBV25-1|14|.
CASAPGLSSYEQYF
TGTGCCAGCGCACCGGGACTCAGCTCCTACGAGCAGTACTTC
>TRBJ1-3|.|TRBV7-2|14|.
CASSLVWSGNTIYF
TGTGCCAGCAGCTTAGTATGGTCTGGAAACACCATATATTTT
>TRBJ1-2|.|TRBV15|15|.
CATSSRAGDGYGYTF
TGTGCCACCAGCTCTCGGGCGGGGGATGGCTATGGCTACACCTTC
>TRBJ1-1|.|TRBV27|13|TRBD1
CASSPTGKTEAFF
TGTGCCAGCAGTCCGACAGGGAAGACTGAAGCTTTCTTT
>TRBJ1-1|.|TRBV3-1/TRBV3-2|14|TRBD1
CASSQTGVYTEAFF
TGTGCCAGCAGCCAGACAGGGGTTTACACTGAAGCTTTCTTT
>TRBJ2-1|.|TRBV4-1|13|.
CASSQDVWIEQFF
TGCGCCAGCAGCCAAGACGTCTGGATTGAGCAGTTCTTC
>TRBJ2-3|.|TRBV5-6|18|TRBD2
CASSPTWLAGGYTDTQYF
TGTGCCAGCAGCCCTACATGGCTAGCGGGGGGATACACAGATACGCAGTATTTT
>TRBJ1-2|.|TRBV4-1|14|TRBD1
CASSQELTGDGYTF
TGCGCCAGCAGCCAAGAACTTACAGGGGATGGCTACACCTTC
>TRBJ1-4|.|TRBV3-1/TRBV3-2|16|TRBD1
CASSTHRGGNFEKLFF
TGTGCCAGCAGCACCCACAGGGGAGGGAACTTTGAAAAACTGTTTTTT
>TRBJ1-1|.|TRBV7-7|16|TRBD1
CASSFPHQGVNTEAFF
TGTGCTAGCAGCTTCCCACACCAGGGGGTGAACACTGAAGCTTTCTTT
>TRBJ1-1|.|TRBV5-4|15|.
CASSRGGSVNTEAFF
TGTGCCAGCAGCCGCGGGGGCTCAGTGAACACTGAAGCTTTCTTT
>TRBJ1-5|.|TRBV7-8|14|TRBD1
CASSPNRGSQPQHF
TGTGCCAGCAGTCCCAACAGGGGAAGTCAGCCCCAGCATTTT
>TRBJ2-4|.|TRBV5-6|18|.
CASSPEYSANLAKNIQYF
TGTGCCAGCAGCCCAGAATACAGCGCGAACTTAGCCAAAAACATTCAGTACTTC
>TRBJ1-2|once|TRBV4-1|13|.
CASSQDQGFGYTF
TGCGCCAGCAGCCAAGACCAGGGATTCGGCTACACCTTC
>TRBJ2-5|.|TRBV5-1|15|.
CASSSLANSQETQYF
TGCGCCAGCAGCTCTCTAGCGAATAGCCAAGAGACCCAGTACTTC
>TRBJ2-2|once|TRBV28|11|.
CASSLEWELFF
TGTGCCAGCAGCCTGGAATGGGAGCTGTTTTTT
>TRBJ1-1|.|TRBV3-1/TRBV3-2|13|.
CASRPSGLTGAFF
TGTGCCAGCAGACCCTCCGGGCTGACGGGAGCTTTCTTT
>TRBJ1-4|.|TRBV3-1/TRBV3-2|16|.
CASSQYPAPGNEKLFF
TGTGCCAGCAGCCAATATCCAGCCCCTGGAAATGAAAAACTGTTTTTT
>TRBJ2-2|.|TRBV11-2|13|.
CASSLDRQGELFF
TGTGCCAGCAGCTTAGATCGGCAAGGGGAGCTGTTTTTT
>TRBJ2-1|.|TRBV7-9|12|.
CASSFERNEQFF
TGTGCCAGCAGCTTCGAACGGAATGAGCAGTTCTTC
>TRBJ2-1|.|TRBV2|13|TRBD2
CARRLAGVNEQFF
TGTGCCAGGAGACTAGCGGGGGTAAATGAGCAGTTCTTC